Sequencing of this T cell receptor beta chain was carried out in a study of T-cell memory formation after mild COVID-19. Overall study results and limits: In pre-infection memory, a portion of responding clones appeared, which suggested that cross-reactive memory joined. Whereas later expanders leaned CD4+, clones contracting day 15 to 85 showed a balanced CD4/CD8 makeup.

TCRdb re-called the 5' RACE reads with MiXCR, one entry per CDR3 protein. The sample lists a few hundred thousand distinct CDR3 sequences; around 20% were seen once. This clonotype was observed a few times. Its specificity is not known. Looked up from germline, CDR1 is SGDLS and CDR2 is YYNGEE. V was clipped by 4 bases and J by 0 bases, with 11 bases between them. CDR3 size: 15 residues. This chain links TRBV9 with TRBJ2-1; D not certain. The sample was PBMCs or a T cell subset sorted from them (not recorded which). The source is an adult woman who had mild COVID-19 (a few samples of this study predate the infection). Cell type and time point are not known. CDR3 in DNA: TGTGCCAGCAGCACCCGACTGGACTCCTACAATGAGCAGTTCTTC. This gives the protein CASSTRLDSYNEQFF.